The 23 T cell receptor beta chains reported below all come from one sample, sequenced in a study of cytomegalovirus exposure and HLA in healthy donors. With 60 Vbeta and 13 Jbeta primers, the PCR was carried out. Only in-frame clones appear in the TCRdb table, and some are missing; sequencing was by immunoSEQ multiplex PCR. The table has about 89,000 clones, roughly a tenth seen once. Sequenced input: PBMCs. These receptors came from a man between 45 and 60 years old in good health and CMV-seropositive.

V is TRBV27 and J is TRBJ2-3; 10 bases line up with TRBD1. Germline values: CDR1 MNHEY, CDR2 SMNVEV (reference sequence). This CDR3 is built from 13 residues. Germline trimming cut 6 bases from V and 5 bases from J; bases unmatched to any gene: 2. DNA for the CDR3: TGTGCCAGCAGGACAGGGGGCAGAGATACGCAGTATTTT. Amino acid sequence: CASRTGGRDTQYF.

This chain links TRBV7-3 with TRBJ2-3; TRBD2 might be the D (6 bases). Germline CDR1 reads SGHTA; CDR2 reads FQGTGA. There are 18 residues in the CDR3. The V gene lost 4 bases and the J gene lost 1 base, with 21 bases spanning the gap. The CDR3 loop reads CASSSPRGAGSGTDTQYF. The CDR3 DNA sequence: TGTGCCAGCAGCTCCCCTCGGGGCGCGGGGTCTGGCACAGATACGCAGTATTTT.

A few counts support this clone. This rearrangement joins TRBV30 to TRBJ1-2; 11 bases align to TRBD1. This CDR3 has 15 residues. The ends lost 0 bases at V and 7 bases at J; junction bases unmatched: 7. CDR1 GTSNPN and CDR2 SVGIG come from the germline V gene (reference sequence). The CDR3 DNA is TGTGCCTGGAGTGTAGTTAGGACAGGGGGCCGTGGCTACACCTTC. Its protein is CAWSVVRTGGRGYTF.

This clone occurred a few times. The genes are TRBV10-3 and TRBJ2-7; 12 bases map to TRBD1. Germline values: CDR1 ENHRY, CDR2 SYGVKD. This CDR3 contains 14 residues. J gave up 6 bases and V 6 bases, and 6 bases lay outside the gene matches. Here the CDR3 reads CAIRHPGQGAEQYF. In DNA form, the CDR3 reads TGTGCCATCAGGCACCCGGGACAGGGGGCCGAGCAGTACTTC.

Only a few counts were recorded for this clone. This chain connects TRBV4-3 to TRBJ2-5, with D possibly matching TRBD1 (5 bases). From germline, CDR1 is LGHNA and CDR2 YSLEER. The CDR3 is 16 residues long. With 1 base removed from V and 5 bases from J, the gap between germline ends came to 17 bases. CDR3: CASSQARVSGAETQYF. The CDR3, as DNA: TGCGCCAGCAGCCAAGCTAGGGTCTCTGGGGCGGAGACCCAGTACTTC.

This clone has more than one count but fewer than ten. The chain is built from TRBV18 and TRBJ1-5; 10 bases align to TRBD1. This CDR3 is 15 amino acids long. Germline V gene lookup returns CDR1 KGHSH and CDR2 LQKENI. V shed 4 bases and J 2 bases; nucleotides not matched to a gene: 2. The CDR3 reads CASSRDRGGNQPQHF. CDR3 coding DNA: TGTGCCAGCTCACGGGACAGGGGAGGCAATCAGCCCCAGCATTTT. Complete variable domain (other parts from reference TRBV18 and TRBJ1-5): NAGVMQNPRHLVRRRGQEARLRCSPMKGHSHVYWYRQLPEEGLKFMVYLQKENIIDESGMPKERFSAEFPKEGPSILRIQQVVRGDSAAYFCASSRDRGGNQPQHFGDGTRLSIL.

The chain has TRBV11-3 and TRBJ2-3; 8 bases are a match to TRBD2. The CDR3 totals 15 residues. Germline CDR1 and CDR2: SGHNT and YENEEA. J was trimmed by 1 base and V by 5 bases; bases with no gene match: 5. The CDR3 bases are TGTGCCAGCAGCGCGTTCGGGAGGGGCACAGATACGCAGTATTTT. Translating it yields CASSAFGRGTDTQYF.

V and J are TRBV18 and TRBJ2-1; D is uncertain. The germline CDR1 and CDR2 sequences are KGHSH and LQKENI. V lost 3 bases and J 5 bases, leaving 17 bases between the germline ends. The CDR3 totals 16 residues. The CDR3 is CASSPDTVIRHNEQFF. In nucleotides, the CDR3 is TGTGCCAGCTCACCCGATACAGTGATAAGACACAATGAGCAGTTCTTC.

This clone has only a few counts. This CDR3 is CASSFVGSGSVTDTQYF. The CDR3 DNA sequence: TGTGCCAGCAGCTTCGTGGGTAGCGGGAGTGTCACAGATACGCAGTATTTT. This sequence joins TRBV5-6 and TRBJ2-3; 9 bases agree with TRBD2. Germline assignment: CDR1 SGHDT and CDR2 YYEEEE. Losses at the gene ends were 2 bases for V and 2 bases for J; bases not matched to a gene: 9. This CDR3 comprises 17 residues.

This clone has a handful of counts. This chain links TRBV7-9 with TRBJ1-1, with 7 bases identical to TRBD1. This CDR3 has 15 residues. CDR1 and CDR2 (germline): SEHNR, FQNEAQ (reference sequence). V was pared by 5 bases and J by 1 base, with 7 bases of the junction left unmatched. The CDR3 DNA reads TGTGCCAGCAGCCGCGGACAGGCGACGAACACTGAAGCTTTCTTT. Translation gives CASSRGQATNTEAFF.

This clone was counted only a few times. V is TRBV7-2 and J is TRBJ1-1, with 8 positions matching TRBD1. The ends lost 5 bases at V and 4 bases at J; junction bases unmatched: 6. CDR3 size: 14 residues. Germline V gene sequence: CDR1 SGHTA, CDR2 FQGNSA. CDR3 coding DNA: TGTGCCAGCAGCGGACAGGGAAGGAGCACTGAAGCTTTCTTT. Translated, it gives CASSGQGRSTEAFF.

This chain connects TRBV19 to TRBJ2-7; 8 positions agree with TRBD2. This CDR3 comprises 15 residues. J was trimmed by 3 bases and V by 3 bases; bases with no gene match: 7. The germline V gene has CDR1 LNHDA and CDR2 SQIVND (reference sequence). The CDR3 loop is CASSMGTGGDYEQYF. In DNA form, the CDR3 reads TGTGCCAGTAGTATGGGTACCGGGGGGGACTACGAGCAGTACTTC.

This clone appeared a few times. This chain connects TRBV5-4 to TRBJ1-2, with D uncertain. The CDR3 loop spans 13 amino acids. Germline V gives CDR1 SGHNT, CDR2 YYREEE (reference sequence). The germline V and J ends were trimmed by 0 bases and 6 bases, with 9 bases remaining between them. In DNA, the CDR3 is TGTGCCAGCAGCTTGGTAGGAGGACATGGCTACACCTTC. It specifies CASSLVGGHGYTF.

This chain links TRBV7-9 with TRBJ2-3; maybe TRBD2 (6 bases). The V gene's germline CDR1 is SEHNR and CDR2 FQNEAQ (reference sequence). Trimming took 0 bases from V and 6 from J, leaving 13 bases between them. This CDR3 is 15 amino acids long. The CDR3: CASSLAGSNTDTQYF. CDR3 bases: TGTGCCAGCAGCTTAGCCGGGAGTAATACCGATACGCAGTATTTT.

This clone showed up many times. The V and J genes are TRBV5-4 and TRBJ1-2; 10 bases are shared with TRBD1. Germline loops: CDR1 SGHNT, CDR2 YYREEE (reference sequence). Unmatched junction bases numbered 8, after V lost 4 bases and J lost 8 bases. The CDR3 length is 14 residues. The CDR3 sequence: CASSRPGTGEGYTF. The CDR3 bases are TGTGCCAGCAGCCGTCCCGGGACAGGGGAAGGCTACACCTTC.

V gene TRBV27 combines with J gene TRBJ1-5; 7 bases fit TRBD1. Germline loops: CDR1 MNHEY, CDR2 SMNVEV (reference sequence). Trimming took 6 bases from V and 11 from J; bases not matched to a gene: 10. The CDR3 sequence is 13 residues long. As DNA, the CDR3 is TGTGCCAGCAGAACACAGGGGAAGAACGCCCAGCATTTT. Translated, it gives CASRTQGKNAQHF.

This chain links TRBV5-1 with TRBJ2-5; TRBD1 is a possible D gene (6 bases). The V end lost 2 bases, the J end lost 5 bases, and 19 bases lay between the germline ends. This CDR3 is 16 amino acids long. The germline gives CDR1 SGHRS, CDR2 YFSETQ. The CDR3 region is CASSFLTGNPFETQYF. The CDR3 nucleotides are TGCGCCAGCAGCTTCCTTACAGGGAACCCTTTTGAGACCCAGTACTTC.

In its sample, this clone was seen a few times. The rearrangement links TRBV5-1 to TRBJ2-5; TRBD2 matches at 7 bases. Germline-derived CDR1 and CDR2 are SGHRS and YFSETQ. The CDR3 runs to 15 residues. The V segment lost 5 bases and the J segment 4 bases; nucleotides outside the gene matches: 11. The CDR3 loop is CASSRTEREGETQYF. CDR3 DNA sequence: TGCGCCAGCAGTCGCACCGAAAGGGAGGGAGAGACCCAGTACTTC.

The CDR3 is CAWEREGLNEQFF. CDR3 coding DNA: TGTGCATGGGAGCGGGAGGGTCTCAATGAGCAGTTCTTC. V is TRBV30 and J is TRBJ2-1; 10 bases are a match to TRBD2. This CDR3 has 13 residues. Germline CDR1 is GTSNPN and CDR2 is SVGIG (reference sequence).

This clone has only a few counts. This chain uses TRBV9 with TRBJ2-2, with 7 bases fitting TRBD1. V trimming: 4 bases; J trimming: 3 bases; junction bases outside the gene matches: 9. The CDR3 totals 16 residues. Germline CDR1 reads SGDLS; CDR2 reads YYNGEE. This chain's CDR3 is CASSFRTGRDTGELFF. In DNA, the CDR3 is TGTGCCAGCAGCTTCCGGACAGGCAGGGACACCGGGGAGCTGTTTTTT.

V is TRBV20-1 and J is TRBJ2-1; the D gene is possibly TRBD2 (5 bases). The CDR3 runs 11 residues. Trimming removed 7 bases from V and 13 bases from J, with 17 bases in between. Germline V CDR1 and CDR2: DFQATT, SNEGSKA (reference sequence). The CDR3 loop is CSGFYGRQQFF. The CDR3 DNA reads TGCAGTGGGTTCTATGGGAGACAACAGTTCTTC.

This chain uses TRBV9 with TRBJ2-7; 9 bases line up with TRBD1. The CDR3 covers 15 residues. Germline V gene sequence: CDR1 SGDLS, CDR2 YYNGEE. V lost 4 bases to trimming and J lost 4 bases; unmatched junction nucleotides: 9. CDR3 amino acids: CASSPTGGSDYEQYF. The CDR3 DNA follows: TGTGCCAGCAGCCCAACAGGGGGCTCAGATTACGAGCAGTACTTC.

This clone was counted a single time. The chain uses TRBV19 and TRBJ1-3; 8 bases are a match to TRBD1. CDR1 and CDR2 (germline): LNHDA, SQIVND (reference sequence). The CDR3 sequence is 15 residues long. The junction had 8 bases not matched to a gene; V was cut back by 10 bases and J by 0 bases. The CDR3 nucleotides read TGTGCCACCCGAGTAGACAGGGGCTCTGGAAACACCATATATTTT. It codes for CATRVDRGSGNTIYF. The variable domain in full, with the rest retrieved from reference TRBV19 and TRBJ1-3, is DGGITQSPKYLFRKEGQNVTLSCEQNLNHDAMYWYRQDPGQGLRLIYYSQIVNDFQKGDIAEGYSVSREKKESFPLTVTSAQKNPTAFYLCATRVDRGSGNTIYFGEGSWLTVV.